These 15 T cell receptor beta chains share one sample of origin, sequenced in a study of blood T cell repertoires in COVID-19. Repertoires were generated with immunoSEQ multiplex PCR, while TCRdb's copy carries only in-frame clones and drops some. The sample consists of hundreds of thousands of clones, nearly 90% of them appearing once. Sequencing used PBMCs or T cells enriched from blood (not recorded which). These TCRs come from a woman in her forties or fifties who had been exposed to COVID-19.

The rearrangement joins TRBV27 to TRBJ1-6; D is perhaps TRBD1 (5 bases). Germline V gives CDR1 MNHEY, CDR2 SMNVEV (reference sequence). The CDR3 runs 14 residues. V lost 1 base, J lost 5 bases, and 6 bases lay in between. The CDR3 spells CASSLYRNNSPLHF. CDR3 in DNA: TGTGCCAGCAGTTTATACAGGAATAATTCACCCCTCCACTTT.

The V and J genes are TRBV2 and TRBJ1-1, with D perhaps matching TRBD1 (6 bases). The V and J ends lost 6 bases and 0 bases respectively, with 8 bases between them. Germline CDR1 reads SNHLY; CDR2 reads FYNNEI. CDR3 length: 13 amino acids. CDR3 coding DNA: TGTGCCAGCAGGACAGGTCTGAACACTGAAGCTTTCTTT. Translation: CASRTGLNTEAFF.

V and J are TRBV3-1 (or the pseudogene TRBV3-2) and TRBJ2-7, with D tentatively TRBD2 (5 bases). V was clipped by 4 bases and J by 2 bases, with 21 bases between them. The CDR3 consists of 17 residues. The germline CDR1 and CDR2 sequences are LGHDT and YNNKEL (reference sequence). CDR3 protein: CASSLGGVIGPPYEQYF. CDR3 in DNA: TGTGCCAGCAGCCTCGGAGGTGTGATAGGGCCTCCCTACGAGCAGTACTTC.

CDR3 sequence: CASSASSGGPTDTQYF. CDR3 nucleotide sequence: TGTGCCAGCAGTGCCTCTAGCGGGGGGCCCACAGATACGCAGTATTTT. This chain connects TRBV2 to TRBJ2-3; TRBD2 agrees at 11 bases. Germline CDR1 is SNHLY and CDR2 is FYNNEI. The CDR3 is 16 amino acids. With 4 bases clipped from V and 2 bases from J, the junction kept 5 bases outside the gene matches.

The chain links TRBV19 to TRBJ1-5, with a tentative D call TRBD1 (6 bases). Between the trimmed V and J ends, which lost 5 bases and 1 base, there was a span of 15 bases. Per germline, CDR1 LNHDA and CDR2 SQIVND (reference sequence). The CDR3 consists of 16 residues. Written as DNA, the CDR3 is TGTGCCAGTAGTGAACGTACAGGGATAAGCAATCAGCCCCAGCATTTT. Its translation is CASSERTGISNQPQHF.

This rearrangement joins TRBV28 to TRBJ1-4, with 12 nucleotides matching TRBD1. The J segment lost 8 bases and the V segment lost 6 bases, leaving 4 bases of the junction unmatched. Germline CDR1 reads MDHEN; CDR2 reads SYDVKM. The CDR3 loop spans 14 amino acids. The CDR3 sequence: CASSLGQGAEKLFF. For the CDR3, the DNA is TGTGCCAGCAGCCTGGGACAGGGGGCGGAAAAACTGTTTTTT.

CDR3 sequence reads: CAATSEGSYNEQFF. The CDR3 DNA reads as TGTGCCGCTACTTCGGAGGGCTCCTACAATGAGCAGTTCTTC. This chain uses TRBV25-1 with TRBJ2-1; tentative D call: TRBD2 (6 bases). The V gene's germline CDR1 is MGHDK and CDR2 SYGVNS. With 11 bases removed from V and 0 bases from J, the gap between germline ends came to 14 bases. This CDR3 spans 14 amino acids.

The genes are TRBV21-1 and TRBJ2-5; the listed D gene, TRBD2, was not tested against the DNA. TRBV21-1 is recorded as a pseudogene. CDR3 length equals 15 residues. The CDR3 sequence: CASSKPTRQEETQYF. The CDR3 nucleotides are TGTGCCAGCAGCAAACCTACTAGGCAGGAGGAGACCCAGTACTTC.

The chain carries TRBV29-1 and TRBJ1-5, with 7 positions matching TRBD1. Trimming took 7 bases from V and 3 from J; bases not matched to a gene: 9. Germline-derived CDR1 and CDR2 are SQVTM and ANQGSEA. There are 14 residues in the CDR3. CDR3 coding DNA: TGCAGCGCCTCAACGGGGACAGTCAATCAGCCCCAGCATTTT. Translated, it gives CSASTGTVNQPQHF.

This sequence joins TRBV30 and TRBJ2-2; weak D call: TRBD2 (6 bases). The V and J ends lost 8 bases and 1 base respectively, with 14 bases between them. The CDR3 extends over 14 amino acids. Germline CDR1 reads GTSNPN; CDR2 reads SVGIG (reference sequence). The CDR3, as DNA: TGTGCCACGGCGGGGCGCATGAACACCGGGGAGCTGTTTTTT. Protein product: CATAGRMNTGELFF.

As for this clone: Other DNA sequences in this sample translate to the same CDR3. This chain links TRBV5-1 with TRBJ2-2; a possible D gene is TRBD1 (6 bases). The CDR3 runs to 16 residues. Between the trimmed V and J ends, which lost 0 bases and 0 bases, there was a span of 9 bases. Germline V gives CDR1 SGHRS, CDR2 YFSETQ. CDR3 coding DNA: TGCGCCAGCAGCTTGGAAAGGGGGTCGAACACCGGGGAGCTGTTTTTT. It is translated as CASSLERGSNTGELFF.

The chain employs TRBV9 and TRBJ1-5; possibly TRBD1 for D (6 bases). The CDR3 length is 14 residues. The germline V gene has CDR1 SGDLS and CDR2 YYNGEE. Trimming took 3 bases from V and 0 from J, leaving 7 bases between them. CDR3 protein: CASSADSSNQPQHF. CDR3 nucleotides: TGTGCCAGCAGCGCGGACAGTAGCAATCAGCCCCAGCATTTT.

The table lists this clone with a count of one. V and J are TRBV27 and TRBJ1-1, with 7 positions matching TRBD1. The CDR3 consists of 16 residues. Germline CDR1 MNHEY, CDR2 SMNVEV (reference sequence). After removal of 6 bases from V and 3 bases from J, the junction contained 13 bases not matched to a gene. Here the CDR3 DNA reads TGTGCCAGCAGCAATACTAAATTGGGACAGTACACTGAAGCTTTCTTT. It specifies CASSNTKLGQYTEAFF.

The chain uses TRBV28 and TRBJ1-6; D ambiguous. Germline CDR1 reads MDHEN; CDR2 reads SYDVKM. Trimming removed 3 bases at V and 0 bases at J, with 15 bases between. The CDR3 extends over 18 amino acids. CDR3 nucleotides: TGTGCCAGCAGTTTGTACCCACCGAGGAGCTCCTATAATTCACCCCTCCACTTT. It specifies CASSLYPPRSSYNSPLHF.

CDR3 nucleotide sequence: TGTGCCAGCAGCTTAGTACAGGGACAGGGGGAGACCCAGTACTTC. It encodes CASSLVQGQGETQYF. V and J are TRBV5-4 and TRBJ2-5, with 10 bases matching TRBD1. The CDR3 loop spans 15 amino acids. V dropped 2 bases and J dropped 5; count of bases not matched to a gene: 6. The germline gives CDR1 SGHNT, CDR2 YYREEE (reference sequence).